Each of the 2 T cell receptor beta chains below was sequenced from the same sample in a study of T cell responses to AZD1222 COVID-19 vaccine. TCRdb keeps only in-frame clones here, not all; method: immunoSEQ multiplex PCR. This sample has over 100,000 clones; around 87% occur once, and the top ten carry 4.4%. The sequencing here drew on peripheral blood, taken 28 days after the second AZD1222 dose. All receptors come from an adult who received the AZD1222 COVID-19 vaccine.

The CDR3 loop is CSTGEGPRNEQFF. In DNA form, the CDR3 reads TGCAGCACGGGCGAGGGCCCTCGGAATGAGCAGTTCTTC. The chain recombines TRBV29-1 with TRBJ2-1; a possible D gene is TRBD2 (5 bases). Trimming removed 8 bases from V and 7 bases from J, with 18 bases in between. Germline CDR1 SQVTM, CDR2 ANQGSEA. There are 13 residues in the CDR3.

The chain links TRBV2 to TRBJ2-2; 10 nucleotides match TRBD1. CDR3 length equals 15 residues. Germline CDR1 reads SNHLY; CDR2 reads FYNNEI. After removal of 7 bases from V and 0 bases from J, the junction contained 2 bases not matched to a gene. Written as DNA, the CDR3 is TGTGCCAGCAACGGACAGGGGGCGAACACCGGGGAGCTGTTTTTT. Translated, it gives CASNGQGANTGELFF.